Listed here are 9 T cell receptor beta chains from one sample, sequenced in a study of OX40 agonist ivuxolimab in advanced cancers. Produced via immunoSEQ multiplex PCR; TCRdb's table is partial and in-frame only. The table lists some 62,000 clones, more than 85% of them singletons. This material consisted of CD4+ or CD8+ T cells sorted from blood, taken in a trial of the OX40 agonist ivuxolimab. All receptors derive from an adult with an advanced solid tumor such as melanoma, head and neck, liver or kidney cancer.

This chain connects TRBV6-1 to TRBJ2-2; D possibly uses TRBD1 or TRBD2 (7 bases each). V lost 4 bases and J lost 6, with 15 bases in between. Germline V CDR1 and CDR2: MNHNS, SASEGT. The CDR3 sequence is 15 residues long. The CDR3 loop reads CASSAWEGAAGELFF. CDR3 DNA sequence: TGTGCCAGCAGTGCCTGGGAGGGGGCAGCCGGGGAGCTGTTTTTT.

This clone was seen just once. This chain joins TRBV29-1 and TRBJ2-3; 8 bases map to TRBD2. Germline assignment: CDR1 SQVTM and CDR2 ANQGSEA. The CDR3 spans 14 residues. V trimming: 4 bases; J trimming: 3 bases; junction bases outside the gene matches: 6. The CDR3 protein is CSVAPGTRTDTQYF. The CDR3 DNA sequence: TGCAGCGTTGCCCCCGGGACTAGAACAGATACGCAGTATTTT.

The chain is built from TRBV19 and TRBJ1-1, with 7 bases matching TRBD1. This CDR3 is 14 amino acids long. The V gene end was trimmed by 10 bases and the J gene end by 0 bases; junction bases not matched to a gene: 8. Germline V gene data show CDR1 as LNHDA and CDR2 as SQIVND (reference sequence). This CDR3 is CAIKGAVMNTEAFF. The CDR3, as DNA: TGTGCCATCAAGGGGGCTGTTATGAACACTGAAGCTTTCTTT.

The V gene is TRBV10-3, the J gene TRBJ2-7; 10 nucleotides line up with TRBD1. The CDR3 is 14 amino acids. The germline gives CDR1 ENHRY, CDR2 SYGVKD. After removal of 6 bases from V and 4 bases from J, the junction contained 6 bases not matched to a gene. The CDR3 loop is CAISAGQGRYEQYF. The DNA for the CDR3 is TGTGCCATCAGCGCGGGACAGGGGAGATACGAGCAGTACTTC.

V gene TRBV14 combines with J gene TRBJ2-2; 13 bases align to TRBD2. The CDR3 totals 17 residues. Trimming cost V 3 bases and J 3 bases; bases outside gene matches: 4. Germline V gives CDR1 SGHDN, CDR2 FVKESK. CDR3 sequence reads: CASSHGLAGVDTGELFF. Written as DNA, the CDR3 is TGTGCCAGCAGCCACGGACTAGCGGGGGTGGACACCGGGGAGCTGTTTTTT.

The chain recombines TRBV6-5 with TRBJ2-5; the D is unclear. Trimming took 4 bases from V and 4 from J, leaving 10 bases between them. The CDR3 has 13 residues. Germline CDR1 reads MNHEY; CDR2 reads SVGAGI. CDR3 in amino acids: CASSWYSAETQYF. CDR3 DNA: TGTGCCAGCAGTTGGTATTCTGCAGAGACCCAGTACTTC.

This chain uses TRBV6-1 with TRBJ2-5; D possibly uses TRBD1 or TRBD2 (5 bases each). The CDR3 is 15 amino acids. CDR1 and CDR2 from the germline V gene are MNHNS and SASEGT. V dropped 6 bases and J dropped 0 bases, with 14 bases sitting between them. Written as DNA, the CDR3 is TGTGCCAGCAGAGAGCCGGGACGCAACCAAGAGACCCAGTACTTC. It is translated as CASREPGRNQETQYF.

The V and J genes are TRBV2 and TRBJ2-5; D perhaps matches TRBD2 (6 bases). This CDR3 region has 15 residues. V lost 4 bases and J 2 bases, leaving 14 bases between the germline ends. Germline CDR1 SNHLY, CDR2 FYNNEI. CDR3 loop: CASSGWAGQQETQYF. In nucleotides, the CDR3 is TGTGCCAGCAGTGGCTGGGCGGGGCAACAAGAGACCCAGTACTTC.

The rearrangement links TRBV11-2 to TRBJ2-5; D gene uncertain. The length of the CDR3 is 11 residues. Trimming pared 1 base from V and 5 bases from J, leaving 2 bases between. The V gene's germline CDR1 is SGHAT and CDR2 FQNNGV. The DNA of the CDR3 is TGTGCCAGCAGCTTAGTGGAGACCCAGTACTTC. This sequence encodes CASSLVETQYF.